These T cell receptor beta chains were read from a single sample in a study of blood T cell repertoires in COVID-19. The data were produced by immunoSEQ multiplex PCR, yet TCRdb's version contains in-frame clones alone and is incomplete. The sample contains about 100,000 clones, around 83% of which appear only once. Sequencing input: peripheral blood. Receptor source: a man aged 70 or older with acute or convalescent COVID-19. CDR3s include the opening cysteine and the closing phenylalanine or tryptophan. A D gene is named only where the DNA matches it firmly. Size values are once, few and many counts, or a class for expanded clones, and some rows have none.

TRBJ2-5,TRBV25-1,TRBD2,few,TGTGCCAGCAGTGAGCGTAGACTAGCGGGGGCCGGGGAGACCCAGTACTTC,CASSERRLAGAGETQYF
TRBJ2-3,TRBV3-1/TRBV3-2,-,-,TGTGCCAGCTCCTGGGGGACTTTGGGCACAGATACGCAGTATTTT,CASSWGTLGTDTQYF
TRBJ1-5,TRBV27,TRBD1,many,TGTGCCAGCAGTTTATGGGGACAGGGCGGTCAGCCCCAGCATTTT,CASSLWGQGGQPQHF
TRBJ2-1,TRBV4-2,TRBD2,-,TGTGCCAGCCGAAAGGGTTTTTCCGCGGGGGGGGATGACAATGAGCAGTTCTTC,CASRKGFSAGGDDNEQFF
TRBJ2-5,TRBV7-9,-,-,TGTGCCAGCAGCTTAGTACAGTACCAAGAGACCCAGTACTTC,CASSLVQYQETQYF
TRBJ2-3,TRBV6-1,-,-,TGTGCCAGCAGTGAAGGAGCGGAACGCACAGATACGCAGTATTTT,CASSEGAERTDTQYF
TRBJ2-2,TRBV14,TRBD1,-,TGTGCCAGCAGCCTTGGACAGGGCGGTCGAACCGGGGAGCTGTTTTTT,CASSLGQGGRTGELFF
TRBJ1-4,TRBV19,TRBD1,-,TGTGCCAGTAGTTTCCGACAGGGGAAAGATGAAAAACTGTTTTTT,CASSFRQGKDEKLFF
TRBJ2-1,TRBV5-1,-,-,TGCGCCAGCAGCTTGGGACGCGCAGGGGAGGGTGAGCAGTTCTTC,CASSLGRAGEGEQFF
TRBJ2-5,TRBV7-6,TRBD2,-,TGTGCCAGCAGCTTAGGAGCGGGGGCCCAAGAGACCCAGTACTTC,CASSLGAGAQETQYF
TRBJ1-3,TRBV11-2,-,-,TGTGCCAGCAGCCACAGAAACACCATATATTTT,CASSHRNTIYF
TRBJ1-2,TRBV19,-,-,TGTGCCAGTAGTATAGTCGAACCCTTGACAAATGGCTACACCTTC,CASSIVEPLTNGYTF
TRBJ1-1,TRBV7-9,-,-,TGTGCCAGCAGCTTAGGACAGACGAACACTGAAGCTTTCTTT,CASSLGQTNTEAFF
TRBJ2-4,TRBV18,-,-,TGTGCCAGCTCACCACAGAGCGCTATAGCCAAAAACATTCAGTACTTC,CASSPQSAIAKNIQYF
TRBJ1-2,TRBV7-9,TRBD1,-,TGTGCCAGCAGCTTAGGGGCAGGGGGCGACACCTTC,CASSLGAGGDTF
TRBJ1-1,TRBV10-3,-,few,TGTGCCATCAGTGATCTCGCGGGGAAGGGAAACACTGAAGCTTTCTTT,CAISDLAGKGNTEAFF
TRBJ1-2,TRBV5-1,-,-,TGCGCCAGCAGCTTGGTAGCTAACTATGGCTACACCTTC,CASSLVANYGYTF
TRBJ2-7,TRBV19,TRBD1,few,TGTGCCAGTAGACCGGGACAGGGGGCCAACCACGAGCAGTACTTC,CASRPGQGANHEQYF
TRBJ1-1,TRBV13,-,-,TGTGCCAGCAGCCCTCAAGGGGCGCAAACTGAAGCTTTCTTT,CASSPQGAQTEAFF
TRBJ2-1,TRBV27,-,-,TGTGCCAGCAGTCAGGGTAAACTCTACAATGAGCAGTTCTTC,CASSQGKLYNEQFF
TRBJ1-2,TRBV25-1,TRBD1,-,TGTGCCAGCAGTTCCGACAGGGTCTATGGCTACACCTTC,CASSSDRVYGYTF
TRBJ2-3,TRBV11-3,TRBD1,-,TGTGCCAGCAGATTCGGACAGGGGGTCACAGATACGCAGTATTTT,CASRFGQGVTDTQYF
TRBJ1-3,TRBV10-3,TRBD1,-,TGTGCCATCAGTGAGTCTGGGACAGGGCTTGGAAACACCATATATTTT,CAISESGTGLGNTIYF
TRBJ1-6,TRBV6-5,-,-,TGTGCCAGCAGACCCTCGGGGGACTCACCCCTCCACTTT,CASRPSGDSPLHF
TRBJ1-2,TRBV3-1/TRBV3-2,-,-,TGTGCCAGCAGCCAAGATGGGCAGAGCTATGGCTACACCTTC,CASSQDGQSYGYTF
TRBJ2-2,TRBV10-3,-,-,TGTGCCATCAGTAAGACTGGGAACACCGGGGAGCTGTTTTTT,CAISKTGNTGELFF
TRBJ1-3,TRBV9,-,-,TGTGCCAGCAGCGTAGGCCCGACAGTCTCTGGAAACACCATATATTTT,CASSVGPTVSGNTIYF
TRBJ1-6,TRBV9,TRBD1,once,TGTGCCAGCAGCGACCGAACAGGGGATAATTCACCCCTCCACTTT,CASSDRTGDNSPLHF
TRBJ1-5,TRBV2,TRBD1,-,TGTGCCAGCATTTCCGGACAGGGAAAGTCCGTAGGTCAGCCCCAGCATTTT,CASISGQGKSVGQPQHF
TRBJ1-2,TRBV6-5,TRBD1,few,TGTGCCAGCAGTTACCGGACAGGGGCAGCGCCACAGAGCTACACCTTC,CASSYRTGAAPQSYTF
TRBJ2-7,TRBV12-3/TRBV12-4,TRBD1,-,TGTGCCAGCAGTTCCGTGGACAGGGACGAGCAGTACTTC,CASSSVDRDEQYF
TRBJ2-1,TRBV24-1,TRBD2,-,TGTGCCACCAGTGGCGGGGGGTCTTCCTCCAACAATGAGCAGTTCTTC,CATSGGGSSSNNEQFF
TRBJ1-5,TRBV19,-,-,TGTGCCAGTAGTATAGGCCGGGACTTTTATCAGCCCCAGCATTTT,CASSIGRDFYQPQHF